Below, 15 T cell receptor beta chains from the same sample are listed, as sequenced in a study of blood T cells in healthy people across ages. For the second PCR, which ran for 7 to 11 cycles, a sample-barcoded 5' primer and a J-beta primer mix were used. MiXCR was run by TCRdb on the 5' RACE reads, yielding one entry per CDR3 protein. The sample carries around 800,000 distinct CDR3 sequences, more than 25% recorded once. This same sample was also part of a study on T cells of mothers and their children.

The sequencing sample was made of blood. These receptors came from a boy aged 5-17 years in good health.

The chain combines TRBV4-2 with TRBJ1-6, with TRBD1 matching over 8 bases. The CDR3 contains 15 residues. CDR1 LGHNA and CDR2 YNFKEQ come from the germline V gene. V lost 4 bases, J lost 7 bases, and 6 bases stayed unmatched. The CDR3 sequence is CASSPGRGRNSPLHF. CDR3 nucleotides: TGTGCCAGCAGCCCCGGCAGGGGGCGGAATTCACCCCTCCACTTT.

The chain links TRBV3-1 to TRBJ2-5; no definite D call. CDR3 length: 15 amino acids. Per germline, CDR1 LGHDT and CDR2 YNNKEL (reference sequence). V was trimmed by 1 base and J by 1 base, leaving 10 bases between them. The CDR3 coding sequence is TGTGCCAGCAGCCAAGCCCGTGGCGTCCAAGAGACCCAGTACTTC. It translates to CASSQARGVQETQYF.

This chain uses TRBV7-2 with TRBJ2-3; no clear D gene. The germline V gene has CDR1 SGHTA and CDR2 FQGNSA. This CDR3 spans 13 amino acids. V gave up 5 bases and J gave up 10 bases, with 16 bases separating them. CDR3 sequence: CASSRSGVEAQYF. The CDR3 nucleotides read TGTGCCAGCAGCCGATCCGGAGTGGAAGCGCAGTATTTT.

This clonotype was picked up a small number of times. The V call is TRBV10-3, the J call TRBJ2-2; D is possibly TRBD2 (6 bases). Germline V gives CDR1 ENHRY, CDR2 SYGVKD. With 0 bases removed from V and 4 bases from J, the gap between germline ends came to 15 bases. The CDR3 has 17 residues. The CDR3 loop reads CAISESSLGLFTGELFF. The CDR3 coding sequence is TGTGCCATCAGTGAGTCGAGTTTGGGACTTTTCACCGGGGAGCTGTTTTTT.

Only a few counts were recorded for this clonotype. The chain recombines TRBV7-9 with TRBJ1-4; no reliable D call. CDR1 SEHNR and CDR2 FQNEAQ come from the germline V gene (reference sequence). The CDR3 has 18 residues. V lost 1 base to trimming and J lost 0 bases, with 15 bases between them. The CDR3 sequence: CASSLEFRTAATNEKLFF. CDR3 in DNA: TGTGCCAGCAGCTTAGAGTTTCGGACGGCAGCAACTAATGAAAAACTGTTTTTT.

This clonotype was observed a few times. The rearrangement links TRBV7-8 to TRBJ2-5; D unclear. The DNA matches TRBJ2-7 better at its end, which makes the J call doubtful. Germline CDR1 and CDR2: SGHVS and FQNEAQ. This CDR3 has 15 amino acids. CDR3 nucleotides: TGTGCCAGCAGCTTAGTGGCAAACCGTCCCTACGAGCAGTACTTC. It translates to CASSLVANRPYEQYF.

This clonotype occurred a few times. The chain has TRBV29-1 and TRBJ2-7; D is possibly TRBD1 or TRBD2 (5 bases each). CDR1 SQVTM and CDR2 ANQGSEA come from the germline V gene. CDR3 size: 13 residues. The V end lost 6 bases, the J end lost 0 bases, and 12 bases lay between the germline ends. CDR3 loop: CSVTGRTSYEQYF. In DNA, the CDR3 is TGCAGCGTCACGGGACGGACCTCCTACGAGCAGTACTTC.

The V gene is TRBV12-3 or TRBV12-4, the J gene TRBJ1-3; no definite D call. Trimming took off 3 bases at V and 0 bases at J, with 6 bases between the two ends. This CDR3 contains 14 residues. The CDR3 is CASSFGRSGNTIYF. Here the CDR3 DNA reads TGTGCCAGCAGTTTTGGTCGCTCTGGAAACACCATATATTTT.

This clonotype was observed a handful of times. This chain links TRBV20-1 with TRBJ2-5; D might be TRBD1 (6 bases). The J call may be in error: the DNA end matches TRBJ2-7 better. CDR1 and CDR2 from the germline V gene are DFQATT and SNEGSKA (reference sequence). The length of the CDR3 is 12 residues. The CDR3, as DNA: TGCAGTGCCGCCCTGGGCAGGGGCGAGCAGTACTTC. Translating gives CSAALGRGEQYF.

This clonotype was picked up many times. The chain links TRBV7-6 to TRBJ2-5; D is possibly TRBD1 or TRBD2 (6 bases each). The V end lost 2 bases, the J end lost 3 bases, and 7 bases lay between the germline ends. This CDR3 has 13 amino acids. From germline, CDR1 is SGHVS and CDR2 FNYEAQ. CDR3 protein: CASSLRGEETQYF. CDR3 sequence (DNA): TGTGCCAGCAGCTTAAGGGGGGAAGAGACCCAGTACTTC.

A few counts support this clonotype. The chain is built from TRBV2 and TRBJ1-1; D remains unclear. CDR3 length: 11 residues. The germline CDR1 and CDR2 sequences are SNHLY and FYNNEI. Trimming stripped 7 bases from V and 8 bases from J, with 11 bases between. The CDR3 bases are TGTGCCAGCACTCTGGGTGGGGAAGCTTTCTTT. As protein: CASTLGGEAFF.

The chain uses TRBV28 and TRBJ1-5; possible D gene TRBD1, 5 bases. V lost 3 bases, J lost 4 bases, and 16 bases lay in between. Germline loops: CDR1 MDHEN, CDR2 SYDVKM. The CDR3 is made up of 16 amino acids. CDR3 nucleotide sequence: TGTGCCAGCAGTTTCCTCGGGACGGAGCTAAATCAGCCCCAGCATTTT. It is translated as CASSFLGTELNQPQHF.

This clonotype occurred a few times. V gene TRBV11-2 combines with J gene TRBJ1-4; possibly TRBD1 for D (5 bases). V lost 4 bases, J lost 8 bases, and 20 bases lay in between. CDR3 length: 16 amino acids. The germline V gene encodes CDR1 SGHAT and CDR2 FQNNGV. In DNA, the CDR3 is TGTGCCAGCAGCTCCAGAGGGGACCCCGTTGAGGAAAAACTGTTTTTT. It specifies CASSSRGDPVEEKLFF.

The CDR3: CASSPVRFTEAFF. As DNA, the CDR3 is TGTGCCAGCAGTCCAGTACGATTCACTGAAGCTTTCTTT. The rearrangement links TRBV12-3 or TRBV12-4 to TRBJ1-1; no clear D. The CDR3 totals 13 residues. V was trimmed by 5 bases and J by 4 bases, leaving 11 bases between them.

This sequence joins TRBV20-1 and TRBJ1-6; D gene uncertain. The CDR3 has 16 amino acids. V was trimmed by 5 bases and J by 8 bases, leaving 22 bases between them. Germline-derived CDR1 and CDR2 are DFQATT and SNEGSKA (reference sequence). CDR3 nucleotide sequence: TGCAGTGCTGAGGACGCCATAGGCCCTATGGATTCACCCCTCCACTTT. Protein product: CSAEDAIGPMDSPLHF.